A single T cell receptor (beta chain) is shown here with its context. Antigen unknown. The data derive from a study of cytomegalovirus exposure and HLA in healthy donors. Study-wide results and limits: Sequencing probably produced one cluster of sequence variants that were highly shared. A missense variant in DCLRE1C was later tied to TCR beta V- and J-gene trimming. An analysis was carried out later, and it reportedly showed fewer N-insertions in an Asian-associated ancestry cluster than the approximately 670-donor mean. The authors enumerated 150 to 200 TCR beta chains as linked to cytomegalovirus.

PCR employed 60 Vbeta and 13 Jbeta primers. TCRdb's table, derived via immunoSEQ multiplex PCR, lists solely in-frame clones and lacks some. This sample's table has almost 45,000 clones. Germline CDR1 is LNHDA and CDR2 is SQIVND (reference sequence). J lost 1 base, V lost 5 bases, and 5 bases had no gene match. The CDR3 totals 17 residues. The chain is built from TRBV19 and TRBJ2-1, with 13 positions matching TRBD2. Material: PBMCs. This TCR came from a male donor in good health and CMV-seronegative. In DNA, the CDR3 is TGTGCCAGTAGTGGACTAGCGGGAGCGCCATCCTACAATGAGCAGTTCTTC. Translating gives CASSGLAGAPSYNEQFF. Using reference TRBV19 and TRBJ2-1 for the parts outside the CDR3, the full variable domain is DGGITQSPKYLFRKEGQNVTLSCEQNLNHDAMYWYRQDPGQGLRLIYYSQIVNDFQKGDIAEGYSVSREKKESFPLTVTSAQKNPTAFYLCASSGLAGAPSYNEQFFGPGTRLTVL.